This is a list of T cell receptor beta chains from one sample in a study. TCRdb itself ran the multiplex PCR reads through MiXCR, one entry per CDR3 protein. The repertoire holds about 480 distinct CDR3 sequences, around 5% seen once, with 15% to 20% in the top ten. Material for sequencing was Tregs sorted from blood. The receptors shown here come from a female donor with breast cancer. The CDR3 runs from the conserved cysteine through the conserved F or W. A D gene is named only where the DNA matches it firmly. The listing skips clone size in some rows; elsewhere it reads once, few, many or a size class.

>TRBJ1-2|NA|TRBV12-3/TRBV12-4|large
CASSVTGSRWSGYTF
TGTGCCAGCAGTGTCACCGGGAGCAGGTGGTCTGGCTACACCTTC
>TRBJ1-2|NA|TRBV12-3/TRBV12-4|large
CASSGRRNYGYTF
TGTGCCAGCAGCGGCCGTCGGAACTATGGCTACACCTTC
>TRBJ1-2|NA|TRBV12-3/TRBV12-4|large
CASSRTAYYGYTF
TGTGCCAGCAGTAGGACGGCCTACTATGGCTACACCTTC
>TRBJ1-2|NA|TRBV12-3/TRBV12-4|large
CASSNWVYGYTF
TGTGCCAGCAGCAATTGGGTCTATGGCTACACCTTC
>TRBJ1-2|TRBD1|TRBV12-3/TRBV12-4|medium-sized
CASRPRTGDYGYTF
TGTGCCAGCAGACCGCGGACAGGGGATTATGGCTACACCTTC
>TRBJ1-2|TRBD1|TRBV12-3/TRBV12-4|NA
CASSSDRVHGYTF
TGTGCCAGCAGTTCTGACAGGGTCCATGGCTACACCTTC
>TRBJ1-2|NA|TRBV12-3/TRBV12-4|large
CASRQTGHLGYGYTF
TGTGCCAGCAGACAGACGGGACACCTGGGGTATGGCTACACCTTC
>TRBJ1-2|TRBD1|TRBV12-5|large
CASVRDRAHGYTF
TGTGCTAGTGTCCGAGACAGGGCGCATGGCTACACCTTC
>TRBJ1-2|NA|TRBV12-3/TRBV12-4|large
CASSLGSYGYTF
TGTGCCAGCAGTTTAGGGAGCTATGGCTACACCTTC
>TRBJ1-2|NA|TRBV12-3/TRBV12-4|NA
CASSLRHYGYTF
TGTGCCAGCAGTTTGAGACACTATGGCTACACCTTC
>TRBJ1-2|TRBD1|TRBV12-3/TRBV12-4|large
CASSLGDRANYGYTF
TGTGCCAGCAGTCTAGGGGACAGAGCTAACTATGGCTACACCTTC
>TRBJ1-2|NA|TRBV12-3/TRBV12-4|large
CASSQTGQRGYTF
TGTGCCAGCAGCCAAACCGGACAGAGGGGCTACACCTTC
>TRBJ1-2|NA|TRBV12-3/TRBV12-4|medium-sized
CASTFTRERGYTF
TGTGCCAGCACCTTCACCCGGGAAAGAGGCTACACCTTC
>TRBJ1-2|TRBD1|TRBV12-3/TRBV12-4|large
CASSSGTGLGYTF
TGTGCCAGCAGTTCGGGGACAGGGCTTGGCTACACCTTC
>TRBJ1-2|NA|TRBV12-3/TRBV12-4|NA
CASSPEAGTRGYTF
TGTGCCAGCAGTCCCGAGGCGGGAACTCGTGGCTACACCTTC
>TRBJ1-2|TRBD1|TRBV12-3/TRBV12-4|large
CASRNRGGYTF
TGTGCCAGCAGGAACAGGGGTGGCTACACCTTC
>TRBJ1-2|NA|TRBV12-3/TRBV12-4|large
CASSFITAVANYGYTF
TGTGCCAGCAGTTTCATTACCGCGGTGGCTAACTATGGCTACACCTTC
>TRBJ1-2|NA|TRBV12-3/TRBV12-4|large
CASSFERAQGYTF
TGTGCCAGCAGTTTCGAGAGGGCTCAAGGCTACACCTTC
>TRBJ1-2|NA|TRBV12-3/TRBV12-4|large
CASSQSDGDYGYTF
TGTGCCAGCAGTCAATCCGACGGGGACTATGGCTACACCTTC
>TRBJ1-2|NA|TRBV12-3/TRBV12-4|large
CASSLNSGNRGYTF
TGTGCCAGCAGTTTAAATTCAGGGAATCGAGGCTACACCTTC
>TRBJ1-2|NA|TRBV12-3/TRBV12-4|large
CASSSQPDSLRGYTF
TGTGCCAGCAGCTCCCAGCCGGACAGCCTGCGGGGCTACACCTTC
>TRBJ1-2|NA|TRBV12-3/TRBV12-4|large
CASIMVNYGYTF
TGTGCCAGCATTATGGTGAACTATGGCTACACCTTC
>TRBJ1-2|NA|TRBV12-3/TRBV12-4|large
CASSLWVEDGYTF
TGTGCCAGCAGTTTATGGGTTGAGGATGGCTACACCTTC
>TRBJ1-2|NA|TRBV12-3/TRBV12-4|few
CASSSDLQGNYGYTF
TGTGCCAGCAGCTCCGACTTACAGGGTAACTATGGCTACACCTTC
>TRBJ1-2|TRBD1|TRBV12-3/TRBV12-4|large
CASSLTGRSGYTF
TGTGCCAGCAGTTTGACAGGGCGGAGTGGCTACACCTTC
>TRBJ1-2|NA|TRBV12-3/TRBV12-4|large
CASSTGLQGGYTF
TGTGCCAGCAGTACGGGACTTCAAGGTGGCTACACCTTC